This T cell receptor (beta chain) emerged from a study of T cells in Graves' hyperthyroidism and ophthalmopathy. The study, taken as a whole, reports: Blood samples included most of the expanded thyroid clonotypes exceeding 0.001.

RNA transcripts yielded amplified TCR beta CDR3 regions. The TCR CDR3 first-round RT-PCR relied on the HTBI primer set. TCRdb processed the multiplex PCR reads anew with MiXCR; each CDR3 protein has one entry. The table shows 450,000 to 700,000 distinct CDR3 sequences, with around 46% occurring only once. Of note for this clonotype: The antigen is not known.

The specimen sequenced was peripheral blood or thyroid tissue (not recorded which). This TCR came from an adult woman with Graves' disease, either hyperthyroidism or ophthalmopathy (not recorded which).

Here the CDR3 reads CASSQEWRLYEQYF. The DNA of the CDR3 is TGTGCCAGCAGCCAAGAATGGAGGCTCTACGAGCAGTACTTC. The chain is built from TRBV14 and TRBJ2-7, with D possibly being TRBD2 (5 bases). V shed 0 bases and J shed 3 bases, with 9 bases lying between them. CDR1 is SGHDN, CDR2 FVKESK, per germline. This CDR3 region has 14 residues.